This TCR beta chain stems from a study of OX40 agonist ivuxolimab in advanced cancers. At the level of the study: Ivuxolimab, an antibody that agonizes OX40 (CD134), was administered to the patients. People in dose escalation had one of these cancers: hepatocellular carcinoma, melanoma, renal cell or head and neck cancer. Partial responses were seen in three patients, one with hepatocellular carcinoma and two with cutaneous melanoma.

A note on this clone: Its specificity is unknown.

Germline V CDR1 and CDR2: MDHEN, SYDVKM. The CDR3 runs to 15 residues. Trimming left V 5 bases short and J 0 bases short, with 14 bases between. Sequencing used immunoSEQ multiplex PCR; TCRdb keeps in-frame clones, though not all of them. The sample holds about 46,000 clones, about nine tenths seen once. The study's findings and limits: CD4+ and CD8+ blood T cells expanded clonally by week 6 at 0.1 to 3.0 mg/kg.

Sample: CD4+ or CD8+ T cells sorted from blood, taken in a trial of the OX40 agonist ivuxolimab. This sequence joins TRBV28 and TRBJ2-7; D gene ambiguous. This clonotype was obtained from an adult with an advanced solid tumor such as melanoma, head and neck, liver or kidney cancer. The CDR3 DNA is TGTGCCAGCAGTGCAACACTCCTGAGCTCCTACGAGCAGTACTTC. Amino acids: CASSATLLSSYEQYF.